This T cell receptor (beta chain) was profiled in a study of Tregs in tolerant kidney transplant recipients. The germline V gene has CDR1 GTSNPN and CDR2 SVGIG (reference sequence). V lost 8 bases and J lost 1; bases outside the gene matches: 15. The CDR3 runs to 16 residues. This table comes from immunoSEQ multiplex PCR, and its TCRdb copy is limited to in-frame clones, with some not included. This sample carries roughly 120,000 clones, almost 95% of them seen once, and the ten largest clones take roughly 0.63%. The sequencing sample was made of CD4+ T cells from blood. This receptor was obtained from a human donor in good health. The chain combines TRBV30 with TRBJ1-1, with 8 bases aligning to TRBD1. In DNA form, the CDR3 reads TGTGCCGGAACTTTGGGGGTTCAGGGGGCGAACACTGAAGCTTTCTTT. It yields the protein CAGTLGVQGANTEAFF.